The 18 T cell receptor beta chains reported below all come from one sample, sequenced in a study of shared clonotypes between healthy human individuals. Naive CD8 cells comprised CD45RO-negative, CCR7-positively selected cells, excluding terminally differentiated effector memory CD45RA+ cells. The repertoire was sequenced with immunoSEQ multiplex PCR; TCRdb's copy has only in-frame clones and lacks some. The sample records 2 million to 2.5 million clones, roughly 91% being singletons. Sequenced: naive CD8+ T cells from PBMCs. These receptor sequences come from a man aged 18 to 30 in good health. Some clones in this sample may be carry-over from other donors' samples.

This rearrangement joins TRBV19 to TRBJ1-1; 7 bases are a match to TRBD1. Trimming removed 8 bases from V and 0 bases from J; junction bases left unmatched: 15. This CDR3 has 17 amino acids. Germline V gene data show CDR1 as LNHDA and CDR2 as SQIVND (reference sequence). The CDR3 loop is CASGIEPGQQMNTEAFF. CDR3 DNA sequence: TGTGCCAGTGGGATTGAGCCGGGACAGCAAATGAACACTGAAGCTTTCTTT.

The gene calls are TRBV27 and TRBJ2-7; D is perhaps TRBD2 (5 bases). The germline V gene has CDR1 MNHEY and CDR2 SMNVEV (reference sequence). The CDR3 consists of 17 residues. Trimming took off 3 bases at V and 0 bases at J, with 18 bases between the two ends. This CDR3 reads CASSLAVTEEISYEQYF. As DNA, the CDR3 is TGTGCCAGCAGTTTGGCAGTTACGGAGGAAATCTCCTACGAGCAGTACTTC.

The genes are TRBV27 and TRBJ2-1, with 11 bases lining up with TRBD2. The CDR3 has 16 residues. The junction had 6 bases not matched to a gene; V was cut back by 2 bases and J by 6 bases. From germline, CDR1 is MNHEY and CDR2 SMNVEV (reference sequence). CDR3 in amino acids: CASSLLTSGSGNEQFF. The CDR3 nucleotides read TGTGCCAGCAGTTTACTAACTAGCGGGAGCGGCAATGAGCAGTTCTTC.

The chain has TRBV9 and TRBJ1-1; D gene uncertain. Germline CDR1 and CDR2: SGDLS and YYNGEE. CDR3 length: 18 residues. V lost 3 bases and J lost 1, with 22 bases in between. The CDR3 DNA is TGTGCCAGCAGCGCCGGGTTGGACCCCGCGTTTCGGAACACTGAAGCTTTCTTT. It translates to CASSAGLDPAFRNTEAFF.

This clone was counted many times. The rearrangement joins TRBV10-3 to TRBJ2-1; 11 bases line up with TRBD2. The CDR3 totals 16 residues. V shed 4 bases and J 2 bases; nucleotides not matched to a gene: 4. Per the germline V gene, CDR1 is ENHRY and CDR2 is SYGVKD. DNA of the CDR3: TGTGCCATCAGTGTTTCGGGACTAGCGGCCTACAATGAGCAGTTCTTC. Translated: CAISVSGLAAYNEQFF.

This chain uses TRBV11-2 with TRBJ2-5, with D uncertain. Germline lookup yields CDR1 SGHAT and CDR2 FQNNGV. Trimming removed 3 bases at V and 5 bases at J, with 19 bases between. The CDR3 has 16 amino acids. The CDR3 bases are TGTGCCAGCAGCTTGGGCCTAGTCAGGTCGAGGGAGACCCAGTACTTC. Translating it yields CASSLGLVRSRETQYF.

The V and J genes are TRBV9 and TRBJ2-7; D unclear. V gave up 0 bases and J gave up 6 bases, with 10 bases separating them. The CDR3 is 13 residues long. Germline CDR1 is SGDLS and CDR2 is YYNGEE. The CDR3 nucleotides read TGTGCCAGCAGCGTAGGGCCTATGGGCGAGCAGTACTTC. Translating it yields CASSVGPMGEQYF.

The CDR3 DNA follows: TGCGCCAGCAGCCAGGGACTAGCAGGAGGGTACAATGAGCAGTTCTTC. Its protein product is CASSQGLAGGYNEQFF. This rearrangement joins TRBV4-3 to TRBJ2-1; 9 bases match TRBD2. This CDR3 is 16 amino acids long. The germline CDR1 and CDR2 sequences are LGHNA and YSLEER. Trimming at V came to 3 bases and at J to 4 bases, leaving 7 bases not matched to a gene.

The V call is TRBV28, the J call TRBJ2-2; D unresolved. Per germline, CDR1 MDHEN and CDR2 SYDVKM. V lost 5 bases to trimming and J lost 5 bases, with 6 bases between them. The CDR3 runs 12 residues. The CDR3 nucleotides read TGTGCCAGCAGTACCAATACCGGGGAGCTGTTTTTT. This encodes CASSTNTGELFF.

The V call is TRBV27, the J call TRBJ1-2; D might be TRBD1 (6 bases). Trimming shortened V by 5 bases and J by 1 base, and 17 bases separated the two germline ends. This CDR3 comprises 16 residues. The germline CDR1 and CDR2 sequences are MNHEY and SMNVEV (reference sequence). Here the CDR3 DNA reads TGTGCCAGCAGTACGAACCCTCGACAGGATAACTATGGCTACACCTTC. It encodes CASSTNPRQDNYGYTF.

DNA of the CDR3: TGTGCCAGCAGTTCGCGACTCCTTAATGAGCAGTTCTTC. Protein sequence: CASSSRLLNEQFF. This chain connects TRBV28 to TRBJ2-1; D is unclear. CDR3 length: 13 residues. Germline V gene sequence: CDR1 MDHEN, CDR2 SYDVKM. Trimming pared 4 bases from V and 7 bases from J, leaving 11 bases between.

This chain joins TRBV4-3 and TRBJ2-1; 7 nucleotides agree with TRBD2. The J segment lost 3 bases and the V segment lost 0 bases, leaving 5 bases of the junction unmatched. This CDR3 region has 16 residues. In germline, CDR1 is LGHNA, CDR2 YSLEER. The CDR3 loop is CASSQDSSGFYNEQFF. For the CDR3, the DNA is TGCGCCAGCAGCCAAGACTCTAGCGGTTTCTACAATGAGCAGTTCTTC.

The chain joins TRBV7-9 to TRBJ2-3; no reliable D call. The CDR3 has 14 residues. Germline CDR1 is SEHNR and CDR2 is FQNEAQ (reference sequence). The V and J ends lost 1 base and 2 bases respectively, with 7 bases between them. The CDR3 sequence is CASSLEAATDTQYF. CDR3 DNA sequence: TGTGCCAGCAGCTTAGAGGCGGCCACAGATACGCAGTATTTT.

V is TRBV28 and J is TRBJ2-5; weak D call: TRBD1 (6 bases). V was shortened by 5 bases and J by 0 bases, with 10 bases between the two germline ends. The germline V gene has CDR1 MDHEN and CDR2 SYDVKM. This CDR3 contains 14 residues. The CDR3 region has the DNA TGTGCCAGCAGTACCCAGGGGTACCAAGAGACCCAGTACTTC. Protein sequence: CASSTQGYQETQYF. Drawing the rest from reference TRBV28 and TRBJ2-5, the complete variable domain is DVKVTQSSRYLVKRTGEKVFLECVQDMDHENMFWYRQDPGLGLRLIYFSYDVKMKEKGDIPEGYSVSREKKERFSLILESASTNQTSMYLCASSTQGYQETQYFGPGTRLLVL.

The chain recombines TRBV7-6 with TRBJ2-5; D gene uncertain. The CDR3 spans 16 residues. V was pared by 2 bases and J by 4 bases, with 17 bases between. From germline, CDR1 is SGHVS and CDR2 FNYEAQ. The CDR3, as DNA: TGTGCCAGCAGCTTATTGGACCTCGTCGGTCGAGAGACCCAGTACTTC. As protein: CASSLLDLVGRETQYF.

This clone appeared a few times. The J gene is TRBJ1-5, the V gene TRBV27, with D unclear. V lost 8 bases and J 3 bases, leaving 8 bases between the germline ends. The CDR3 covers 12 residues. Germline V gene sequence: CDR1 MNHEY, CDR2 SMNVEV (reference sequence). CDR3 loop: CASASFNQPQHF. The CDR3 DNA follows: TGTGCCAGCGCGTCATTCAATCAGCCCCAGCATTTT.

The gene calls are TRBV5-6 and TRBJ2-1, with TRBD1 identical over 11 bases. Per germline, CDR1 SGHDT and CDR2 YYEEEE. The CDR3 is 16 residues long. V gave up 2 bases and J gave up 8 bases; unmatched junction bases: 9. The CDR3 sequence: CASSFFRDRGWDEQFF. In DNA form, the CDR3 reads TGTGCCAGCAGCTTCTTTCGGGACAGGGGGTGGGATGAGCAGTTCTTC.

The chain couples TRBV19 to TRBJ2-2; unclear D gene. This CDR3 is 14 amino acids long. CDR1 and CDR2 from the germline V gene are LNHDA and SQIVND (reference sequence). The ends were cut back, 3 bases at V and 7 bases at J, with 12 bases in the middle. CDR3 DNA: TGTGCCAGTAGTATGGTGGGGTTCAACGGGGAGCTGTTTTTT. This sequence encodes CASSMVGFNGELFF.